This is a list of T cell receptor beta chains from one sample in a study of CD8+ T cells in alopecia areata. The protocol was immunoSEQ multiplex PCR, while the TCRdb copy is restricted to in-frame clones and leaves out a portion. Of around 80,000 clones listed, around 54% are singletons. The sequenced sample consisted of NKG2D-high CD8+ T cells sorted from blood. Receptor source: a human donor with alopecia areata. Both conserved end residues are part of each CDR3. Fields, in order: clone size, J gene, V gene, D gene, CDR3 protein, CDR3 DNA. A D gene is named only where the DNA matches it firmly. Clone sizes are given selectively: once, few, many, or a class where the clone is expanded.

- TRBJ1-2 TRBV29-1 TRBD1 CSVTDRDYGYTF TGCAGCGTTACCGACAGGGACTATGGCTACACCTTC
- TRBJ1-1 TRBV27 - CAILRGDGEAFF TGTGCCATCCTACGGGGGGACGGTGAAGCTTTCTTT
- TRBJ2-7 TRBV7-9 - CASTPPAEDSYEQYF TGTGCCAGCACCCCACCGGCGGAGGATTCCTACGAGCAGTACTTC
- TRBJ2-5 TRBV6-5 TRBD1 CASSPGQGARETQYF TGTGCCAGCAGTCCGGGACAGGGGGCGCGGGAGACCCAGTACTTC
few TRBJ2-1 TRBV7-9 - CASSFAQGSKDEQFF TGTGCCAGCAGCTTTGCACAGGGTTCGAAGGATGAGCAGTTCTTC
few TRBJ2-1 TRBV4-3 - CASTSGLEQFF TGCGCCAGCACTTCTGGGCTTGAGCAGTTCTTC
few TRBJ2-2 TRBV29-1 - CSVEEGGTYTGELFF TGCAGCGTTGAAGAGGGGGGCACCTACACCGGGGAGCTGTTTTTT
once TRBJ2-7 TRBV6-5 - CASSYGQGGGQYF TGTGCCAGCAGTTACGGTCAGGGAGGCGGGCAGTACTTC
- TRBJ1-5 TRBV4-1 - CASSLGHDYSNQPQHF TGCGCCAGCAGCCTAGGACACGATTATAGCAATCAGCCCCAGCATTTT
- TRBJ2-7 TRBV7-6 - CASSPELTGGTYEQYF TGTGCCAGCAGCCCCGAACTCACCGGGGGTACCTACGAGCAGTACTTC
- TRBJ2-7 TRBV4-1 - CASSQDQGGYEQYF TGCGCCAGCAGCCAAGACCAGGGCGGCTACGAGCAGTACTTC
few TRBJ2-2 TRBV5-6 TRBD1 CASSPDRVGTGELFF TGTGCCAGCAGCCCGGACAGGGTTGGCACCGGGGAGCTGTTTTTT
once TRBJ2-7 TRBV4-1 - CASSQDSGYEQYF TGCGCCAGCAGCCAAGATTCGGGCTACGAGCAGTACTTC
few TRBJ2-1 TRBV28 TRBD1 CASSLDRVGNEQFF TGTGCCAGCAGTTTGGACAGGGTCGGCAATGAGCAGTTCTTC
few TRBJ2-5 TRBV29-1 - CSVRDSQETQYF TGCAGCGTCCGGGACTCGCAAGAGACCCAGTACTTC
- TRBJ2-7 TRBV10-2 TRBD1 CASSELRTGGWEQYF TGCGCCAGCAGTGAGTTGAGGACAGGGGGCTGGGAGCAGTACTTC
few TRBJ2-5 TRBV27 - CASMEGQTQYF TGTGCCAGCATGGAGGGCCAGACCCAGTACTTC
few TRBJ2-5 TRBV28 TRBD2 CASSLVLAGAWVETQYF TGTGCCAGCAGTTTAGTACTAGCGGGGGCGTGGGTAGAGACCCAGTACTTC
- TRBJ2-1 TRBV23-1 - CASSQRDVSSYNEQFF TGCGCCAGCAGTCAGAGGGACGTAAGCTCCTACAATGAGCAGTTCTTC
few TRBJ2-2 TRBV4-1 TRBD1 CASAGGGELFF TGCGCCAGCGCAGGGGGCGGGGAGCTGTTTTTT
- TRBJ2-3 TRBV7-8 - CASSPGTPTTDTQYF TGTGCCAGCAGCCCCGGGACTCCGACCACAGATACGCAGTATTTT
few TRBJ2-3 TRBV4-3 TRBD1 CASSQVRGQGFSTDTQYF TGCGCCAGCAGCCAAGTCCGTGGACAGGGTTTTTCCACAGATACGCAGTATTTT
- TRBJ2-6 TRBV27 - CASSFHGANVLTF TGTGCCAGCAGTTTTCATGGGGCCAACGTCCTGACTTTC
- TRBJ1-2 TRBV29-1 - CSVEVAFETPGDYGYTF TGCAGCGTTGAAGTCGCGTTCGAGACCCCAGGAGACTATGGCTACACCTTC
few TRBJ1-1 TRBV7-9 - CASSVAPDTEAFF TGTGCCAGCAGCGTCGCTCCTGACACTGAAGCTTTCTTT
- TRBJ1-5 TRBV27 - CASSFSGHNQPQHF TGTGCCAGCAGTTTTTCGGGACACAATCAGCCCCAGCATTTT
few TRBJ2-1 TRBV28 - CASSPGRNKFF TGTGCCAGCAGTCCAGGGAGAAATAAGTTCTTC
- TRBJ2-1 TRBV2 - CASNNEQFF TGTGCCAGCAACAATGAGCAGTTCTTC
- TRBJ1-5 TRBV27 TRBD1 CASSQARQGDQPQHF TGTGCCAGCAGTCAAGCAAGACAGGGTGATCAGCCCCAGCATTTT
- TRBJ2-2 TRBV30 - CAWNALPKAGELFF TGTGCCTGGAACGCCCTTCCAAAGGCCGGGGAGCTGTTTTTT
- TRBJ1-4 TRBV27 - CASSLQGGELFF TGTGCCAGCAGTTTACAGGGAGGTGAACTGTTTTTT
- TRBJ2-1 TRBV27 - CASSNYNEQFF TGTGCCAGCTCCAACTACAATGAGCAGTTCTTC
few TRBJ2-7 TRBV27 - CASSLNLENEQYF TGTGCCAGCAGTCTGAACCTCGAGAACGAGCAGTACTTC
- TRBJ2-4 TRBV7-3 - CASSSTGPGDIQYF TGTGCCAGCAGCTCGACGGGACCGGGGGACATTCAGTACTTC
- TRBJ2-6 TRBV7-8 - CASSFISSGANVLTF TGTGCCAGCAGCTTTATAAGCTCTGGGGCCAACGTCCTGACTTTC
- TRBJ2-2 TRBV11-2 - CASSPYMYAGRANTGELFF TGTGCCAGCAGCCCCTATATGTATGCGGGGCGTGCGAACACCGGGGAGCTGTTTTTT
- TRBJ2-1 TRBV27 TRBD1 CASSAGQGGEQFF TGTGCCAGCAGTGCGGGACAGGGCGGTGAGCAGTTCTTC
- TRBJ2-1 TRBV27 - CASSLFQGDNEQFF TGTGCCAGCAGTTTATTCCAAGGAGACAATGAGCAGTTCTTC
few TRBJ2-5 TRBV10-2 - CASSDVQGETQYF TGCGCCAGCAGTGATGTGCAGGGGGAGACCCAGTACTTC
few TRBJ2-3 TRBV25-1 - CASGYRDEEDTQYF TGTGCCAGCGGCTACCGGGACGAGGAGGATACGCAGTATTTT
few TRBJ2-7 TRBV30 - CAWSRGVGRDPYEQYF TGTGCCTGGAGTAGGGGGGTCGGCAGGGATCCCTACGAGCAGTACTTC
- TRBJ1-2 TRBV6-5 - CASSYSPVDGYTF TGTGCCAGCAGTTACTCCCCAGTGGATGGCTACACCTTC
- TRBJ2-3 TRBV29-1 TRBD2 CSVPGTSGLLSDTQYF TGCAGCGTTCCCGGGACTAGCGGCCTACTGTCAGATACGCAGTATTTT
few TRBJ2-7 TRBV28 TRBD1 CASSLQWTGYEQYF TGTGCCAGCAGTTTACAATGGACAGGCTACGAGCAGTACTTC
- TRBJ2-1 TRBV4-1 TRBD2 CASSQDGAGGNFDEQFF TGCGCCAGCAGCCAAGATGGAGCGGGGGGCAATTTCGATGAGCAGTTCTTC
- TRBJ2-7 TRBV9 - CASSDGGGYEQYF TGTGCCAGCAGCGACGGGGGAGGCTACGAGCAGTACTTC
- TRBJ2-3 TRBV2 - CASSVRTQYF TGTGCCAGCAGTGTGAGGACGCAGTATTTT
- TRBJ2-1 TRBV5-1 TRBD2 CASSLGLANRNEQFF TGCGCCAGCAGCTTGGGACTAGCGAATCGCAATGAGCAGTTCTTC
once TRBJ2-1 TRBV27 - CASSLQGGEQFF TGTGCCAGCAGTTTACAGGGCGGTGAGCAGTTCTTC
- TRBJ2-3 TRBV7-9 TRBD2 CASSHSIGGITDTQYF TGTGCCAGCAGCCACTCGATCGGGGGGATCACAGATACGCAGTATTTT